The rows below give T cell receptor beta chains drawn from one sample of a study of blood T cell repertoires in COVID-19. Profiled with immunoSEQ multiplex PCR; TCRdb holds only in-frame clones, not every one. There are about 81,000 clones in the sample; approximately 86% occur only once, and more than 4.5% lies in the top ten. The sequencing input was peripheral blood. The origin of the receptors is a woman of 80 years or more with acute or convalescent COVID-19. The CDR3 runs from the conserved cysteine through the conserved F or W. Each record gives: J gene, D gene, clone size, V gene, CDR3 DNA, CDR3 protein. The D gene is left open where the match is weak. The listing skips clone size in some rows; elsewhere it reads once, few, many or a size class.

>TRBJ1-2|-|-|TRBV25-1
TGTGCCAGCCGTCTAGGGGACTATGGCTACACCTTC
CASRLGDYGYTF
>TRBJ2-3|TRBD2|-|TRBV6-1
TGTGCCAGCAGTGATAGTAGCGGGGGGACAGATACGCAGTATTTT
CASSDSSGGTDTQYF
>TRBJ2-3|-|-|TRBV2
TGTGCCAGCAGCGTTACCGGGTCCTGGGGGCTAGATACGCAGTATTTT
CASSVTGSWGLDTQYF
>TRBJ2-2|TRBD1|-|TRBV5-1
TGCGCCAGCAGCGTCGGGACAGGGAACACCGGGGAGCTGTTTTTT
CASSVGTGNTGELFF
>TRBJ2-2|-|once|TRBV27
TGTGCCAGCAGTAAGCGGGCCGGGGAGCTGTTTTTT
CASSKRAGELFF
>TRBJ1-1|-|-|TRBV9
TGTGCCAGCAGCCTAGGCACAGCGAACACTGAAGCTTTCTTT
CASSLGTANTEAFF
>TRBJ1-2|-|few|TRBV7-9
TGTGCCAGCAGCAACAATCCTTCCGGCTACACCTTC
CASSNNPSGYTF
>TRBJ2-1|-|-|TRBV3-1/TRBV3-2
TGTGCCAGCAGCCAAATGAGCGGAGCGCCCGGGGGGCAGTTCTTC
CASSQMSGAPGGQFF
>TRBJ2-1|TRBD1|-|TRBV6-5
TGTGCCAGCAGCCCCGGGACAGGGTGGGGTGAGCAGTTCTTC
CASSPGTGWGEQFF
>TRBJ2-5|-|-|TRBV5-6
TGTGCCAGCAGCCCAGTGAATTTAAAAGAGACCCAGTACTTC
CASSPVNLKETQYF
>TRBJ1-1|-|-|TRBV5-4
TGTGCCAGCAGCTTGGACAGGTTCACTGAAGCTTTCTTT
CASSLDRFTEAFF
>TRBJ1-5|-|-|TRBV28
TGTGCCAGCAGTTTATTTCGGACAGCTATCAATCAGCCCCAGCATTTT
CASSLFRTAINQPQHF
>TRBJ2-7|-|few|TRBV3-1/TRBV3-2
TGTGCCAGCAGCCCTTACTTTACCGATGAGCGGGCGCATTCCTACGAGCAGTACTTC
CASSPYFTDERAHSYEQYF
>TRBJ2-3|TRBD2|-|TRBV3-1/TRBV3-2
TGTGCCAGCACCCTTCAGGGACTAGCGGGGTCAGATACGCAGTATTTT
CASTLQGLAGSDTQYF
>TRBJ1-2|TRBD1|-|TRBV30
TGTGCCGGTGGACAGGGCAATTTCGGCTACACCTTC
CAGGQGNFGYTF
>TRBJ2-1|TRBD1|-|TRBV9
TGTGCCAGCAGCGTGAGCCGGGACAGGGGGTACAATGAGCAGTTCTTC
CASSVSRDRGYNEQFF
>TRBJ2-1|-|-|TRBV5-4
TGTGCCAGCAGCTTGGGAGGGAGAAACTCCTACAATGAGCAGTTCTTC
CASSLGGRNSYNEQFF
>TRBJ2-7|-|-|TRBV2
TGTGCCAGCACCCAAGGTCTGGGGAGCTCCTACGAGCAGTACTTC
CASTQGLGSSYEQYF
>TRBJ2-2|-|-|TRBV19
TGTGCCAGTGGACCGACAGGTATCGGGGAGCTGTTTTTT
CASGPTGIGELFF
>TRBJ1-1|TRBD1|once|TRBV5-1
TGCGCCAGCAATCTAGGACAGGGGAACACTGAAGCTTTCTTT
CASNLGQGNTEAFF
>TRBJ1-4|-|-|TRBV30
TGTGCCTGGAGTGTTCAGGTCCTGGAAAAACTGTTTTTT
CAWSVQVLEKLFF
>TRBJ1-6|TRBD1|-|TRBV25-1
TGTGCCAGCAGTAAATCAGGGACAGGGTCTTCACCCCTCCACTTT
CASSKSGTGSSPLHF
>TRBJ2-2|TRBD2|once|TRBV19
TGTGCCAGTAGTATCATGGATAGCGGGAGAACCGGGGAGCTGTTTTTT
CASSIMDSGRTGELFF
>TRBJ1-2|-|-|TRBV7-2
TGTGCCAGCACCGTTAGTTTTAACTATGGCTACACCTTC
CASTVSFNYGYTF
>TRBJ2-7|-|-|TRBV27
TGTGCCAGCAGTCCCCGGGGTAGCAAAAGCCGTCCCTACGAGCAGTACTTC
CASSPRGSKSRPYEQYF
>TRBJ1-2|TRBD1|-|TRBV9
TGTGCCAGCAGCCCCCGGACAGGGGGGGGACTAAACTATGGCTACACCTTC
CASSPRTGGGLNYGYTF
>TRBJ2-3|TRBD2|-|TRBV10-2
TGCGCCAGCGTCCCGGCAGCGGGACTAGAGACAGATACGCAGTATTTT
CASVPAAGLETDTQYF
>TRBJ2-1|TRBD1|-|TRBV3-1/TRBV3-2
TGTGCCAGCAGCCAGTCCCGGGACAGGGATAATGAGCAGTTCTTC
CASSQSRDRDNEQFF
>TRBJ2-4|-|-|TRBV9
TGTGCCAGCAGCCCACTTGCGGGGGCCAAAAACATTCAGTACTTC
CASSPLAGAKNIQYF
>TRBJ1-2|TRBD1|-|TRBV2
TGTGCCAGTAGTGGGCTAGGGACAGCAAACTATGGCTACACCTTC
CASSGLGTANYGYTF
>TRBJ1-3|-|large|TRBV6-5
TGTGCCGGGGGGGATGGGGTGTCTGGAAACACCATATATTTT
CAGGDGVSGNTIYF
>TRBJ2-5|-|-|TRBV6-5
TGTGCCAGCAGTAGGACAGTCCAAGAGACCCAGTACTTC
CASSRTVQETQYF
>TRBJ1-1|TRBD1|-|TRBV19
TGTGCCAGTAACCCAGGGGGACAGAAAATTGAAGCTTTCTTT
CASNPGGQKIEAFF
>TRBJ1-2|TRBD1|-|TRBV7-2
TGTGCCAGCAGCGCGGAGCCGGGACAGGGGAATGGCTACACCTTC
CASSAEPGQGNGYTF
>TRBJ2-2|TRBD1|-|TRBV7-2
TGTGCCAGCACCTCGACAGGGGGAACCCCCGGGGAGCTGTTTTTT
CASTSTGGTPGELFF
>TRBJ2-7|TRBD1|-|TRBV5-4
TGTGCCAGCAGCTTACAGGGGGCGAAAGAGCAGTACTTC
CASSLQGAKEQYF
>TRBJ2-1|TRBD2|once|TRBV10-3
TGTGCCACACTAGCGGACCCCTCCTACAATGAGCAGTTCTTC
CATLADPSYNEQFF
>TRBJ2-3|TRBD2|-|TRBV5-5
TGTGCCAGCAGTTGGCGGACTAGCGGGGGGCGGGATACGCAGTATTTT
CASSWRTSGGRDTQYF
>TRBJ1-2|TRBD1|-|TRBV19
TGTGCCAGTAGTAAAGATGAACAGGGGAGGAGGCTAATAGTCAACTATGGCTACACCTTC
CASSKDEQGRRLIVNYGYTF
>TRBJ2-7|TRBD2|-|TRBV6-5
TGTGCCAGCAGTTCTCTGACTAGCGGGACCCAGTACGAGCAGTACTTC
CASSSLTSGTQYEQYF